The 21 T cell receptor beta chains presented below share a single source sample, sequenced in a study of cytomegalovirus exposure and HLA in healthy donors. Researchers ran the PCR with 60 Vbeta and 13 Jbeta primers. Measured with immunoSEQ multiplex PCR; TCRdb has only the in-frame clones, and not every one. Among 200,000 to 250,000 clones listed, 85% were seen once. Sequenced: PBMCs. All receptors derive from a human donor in good health.

The chain joins TRBV7-8 to TRBJ2-1, with 10 bases aligning to TRBD2. V was pared by 6 bases and J by 8 bases, with 7 bases of the junction left unmatched. The CDR3 sequence is 14 residues long. Germline-derived CDR1 and CDR2 are SGHVS and FQNEAQ. The CDR3 DNA is TGTGCCAGCAGTAGACTAGCGGGTTTTCATGAGCAGTTCTTC. Amino acids: CASSRLAGFHEQFF.

This chain joins TRBV9 and TRBJ2-5; TRBD2 matches 7 bases. CDR3 length: 17 amino acids. With 3 bases clipped from V and 4 bases from J, the junction kept 15 bases outside the gene matches. CDR1 and CDR2 (germline): SGDLS, YYNGEE. The DNA of the CDR3 is TGTGCCAGCAGCGAGGGTACGGGACTACCACTGACAGAGACCCAGTACTTC. Translating gives CASSEGTGLPLTETQYF.

The V and J genes are TRBV7-3 and TRBJ1-2, with TRBD1 as a possible D gene (5 bases). Trimming removed 5 bases from V and 3 bases from J, with 16 bases in between. There are 15 residues in the CDR3. CDR1 and CDR2 from the germline V gene are SGHTA and FQGTGA. The CDR3 is CASSPSSGADYGYTF. CDR3 coding DNA: TGTGCCAGCAGCCCCTCCTCTGGGGCCGACTATGGCTACACCTTC.

Note on this clone: This specimen includes other DNA sequences encoding the same CDR3. The J gene is TRBJ2-7, the V gene TRBV4-2, with D unclear. Germline V gene data show CDR1 as LGHNA and CDR2 as YNFKEQ. V shed 1 base and J shed 3 bases, with 10 bases lying between them. The CDR3 is 14 residues long. Written as DNA, the CDR3 is TGTGCCAGCAGCCAAGCTCTTGAGATCTACGAGCAGTACTTC. It translates to CASSQALEIYEQYF.

With respect to this clone: At one end, the junction sequence differs from germline, possibly due to a read error. The chain has TRBV5-1 and TRBJ2-1; D perhaps matches TRBD2 (6 bases). The CDR3 has 15 amino acids. The germline V gene has CDR1 SGHRS and CDR2 YFSETQ. The CDR3 sequence is CASSQPRLANNGQFF. CDR3 coding DNA: TGCGCCAGCAGCCAACCCCGCCTAGCGAACAATGGGCAGTTCTTC.

The rearrangement joins TRBV19 to TRBJ2-1, with 13 bases that match TRBD2. The CDR3 runs 17 residues. The V gene end was trimmed by 4 bases and the J gene end by 0 bases; junction bases not matched to a gene: 3. Looked up from germline, CDR1 is LNHDA and CDR2 is SQIVND (reference sequence). In DNA form, the CDR3 reads TGTGCCAGTAGTACTCGGACTAGCGGGAGCTCCTACAATGAGCAGTTCTTC. It yields the protein CASSTRTSGSSYNEQFF.

The V gene is TRBV28, the J gene TRBJ2-7; D gene ambiguous. Between the trimmed V and J ends, which lost 4 bases and 0 bases, there was a span of 10 bases. This CDR3 is built from 14 residues. Looked up from germline, CDR1 is MDHEN and CDR2 is SYDVKM. This chain's CDR3 is CASSSLPSSYEQYF. The CDR3 nucleotides are TGTGCCAGCAGTTCTCTGCCGAGCTCCTACGAGCAGTACTTC.

The V and J genes are TRBV28 and TRBJ2-3; TRBD2 might be the D (5 bases). Trimming shortened V by 5 bases and J by 0 bases, and 18 bases separated the two germline ends. The germline CDR1 and CDR2 sequences are MDHEN and SYDVKM. This CDR3 comprises 17 residues. The CDR3 DNA sequence: TGTGCCAGCAGTCCCTTTTATAGCGACCTTAGCACAGATACGCAGTATTTT. Protein sequence: CASSPFYSDLSTDTQYF. The complete variable domain, with remaining parts taken from reference TRBV28 and TRBJ2-3, reads DVKVTQSSRYLVKRTGEKVFLECVQDMDHENMFWYRQDPGLGLRLIYFSYDVKMKEKGDIPEGYSVSREKKERFSLILESASTNQTSMYLCASSPFYSDLSTDTQYFGPGTRLTVL.

This clone was observed once. This chain links TRBV6-1 with TRBJ2-7; the match to TRBD1 covers 8 bases. The CDR3 runs to 14 residues. Germline-derived CDR1 and CDR2 are MNHNS and SASEGT. After removal of 7 bases from V and 3 bases from J, the junction contained 8 bases not matched to a gene. CDR3 DNA: TGTGCCAGCATTCGACAGGGGCCCCACTACGAGCAGTACTTC. Encoded protein: CASIRQGPHYEQYF.

As for this clone: A junction end diverges from the germline sequence, so it may reflect a read error. V and J are TRBV7-9 and TRBJ1-5, with 7 positions matching TRBD1. This CDR3 region has 15 residues. CDR1 SEHNR and CDR2 FQNEAQ come from the germline V gene (reference sequence). The CDR3 sequence is CSSSLEAGGGQPQHF. The CDR3 coding sequence is TGTTCCAGCAGCTTAGAGGCAGGGGGAGGTCAGCCCCAGCATTTT.

The V and J genes are TRBV28 and TRBJ1-4, with a tentative D call TRBD1 (6 bases). The CDR3 has 14 residues. The germline V and J ends were trimmed by 6 bases and 3 bases, with 11 bases remaining between them. Per germline, CDR1 MDHEN and CDR2 SYDVKM. The CDR3 protein is CASRIGGANEKLFF. DNA of the CDR3: TGTGCCAGCAGAATAGGGGGAGCTAATGAAAAACTGTTTTTT. The variable domain in full, with the rest retrieved from reference TRBV28 and TRBJ1-4, is DVKVTQSSRYLVKRTGEKVFLECVQDMDHENMFWYRQDPGLGLRLIYFSYDVKMKEKGDIPEGYSVSREKKERFSLILESASTNQTSMYLCASRIGGANEKLFFGSGTQLSVL.

The rearrangement joins TRBV11-2 to TRBJ2-7; TRBD2 is a possible D gene (5 bases). Looked up from germline, CDR1 is SGHAT and CDR2 is FQNNGV. The V end was cut by 5 bases, the J end by 4 bases, with 9 bases between. This CDR3 comprises 12 residues. This chain's CDR3 is CASSATRYEQYF. CDR3 DNA sequence: TGTGCCAGCAGCGCTACTAGGTACGAGCAGTACTTC.

The V call is TRBV5-1, the J call TRBJ2-5, with D possibly being TRBD2 (6 bases). The germline V gene encodes CDR1 SGHRS and CDR2 YFSETQ. This CDR3 has 16 residues. V gave up 4 bases and J gave up 1 base, with 17 bases separating them. CDR3 residues: CASSPSGSTFQETQYF. The CDR3 DNA is TGCGCCAGCAGCCCCAGCGGGTCGACATTCCAAGAGACCCAGTACTTC.

A single count supports this clone. The chain links TRBV5-1 to TRBJ1-1; maybe TRBD1 (6 bases). CDR1 and CDR2 from the germline V gene are SGHRS and YFSETQ. The V end lost 4 bases, the J end lost 4 bases, and 20 bases lay between the germline ends. This CDR3 has 16 residues. The CDR3 DNA is TGCGCCAGCAGCCTACGAACGACAGGAAGGGGCACTGAAGCTTTCTTT. This sequence encodes CASSLRTTGRGTEAFF.

J is TRBJ2-7 and V is TRBV5-1, with 10 bases matching TRBD2. The germline V gene encodes CDR1 SGHRS and CDR2 YFSETQ. The CDR3 has 16 amino acids. V shed 4 bases and J 1 base; nucleotides not matched to a gene: 8. The CDR3 DNA reads TGCGCCAGCAGCCTCGCCCGGACTAGCGGTTCCTACGAGCAGTACTTC. Amino acid sequence: CASSLARTSGSYEQYF.

This clone was found once. V is TRBV9 and J is TRBJ2-5; 7 bases match TRBD2. The length of the CDR3 is 17 residues. V shed 0 bases, J shed 5 bases, and the junction held 13 bases outside the gene matches. Germline CDR1 reads SGDLS; CDR2 reads YYNGEE. CDR3 region: CASSVGRSGGRGETQYF. The CDR3 coding sequence is TGTGCCAGCAGCGTAGGGAGGAGTGGCGGGAGAGGGGAGACCCAGTACTTC.

This clone was seen once. The rearrangement joins TRBV19 to TRBJ1-1; tentative D call: TRBD1 (6 bases). V lost 3 bases, J lost 0 bases, and 8 bases lay in between. CDR1 is LNHDA, CDR2 SQIVND, per germline (reference sequence). The CDR3 spans 14 residues. CDR3 amino acids: CASSIGQLNTEAFF. DNA for the CDR3: TGTGCCAGTAGTATTGGACAGTTGAACACTGAAGCTTTCTTT.

The gene calls are TRBV30 and TRBJ2-3, with 8 nucleotides matching TRBD2. The CDR3 has 14 amino acids. CDR1 is GTSNPN, CDR2 SVGIG, per germline (reference sequence). The V gene end was trimmed by 4 bases and the J gene end by 7 bases; junction bases not matched to a gene: 10. The CDR3 sequence: CAWNGGTSGNTQYF. The CDR3, as DNA: TGTGCCTGGAACGGAGGTACTAGCGGAAATACGCAGTATTTT.

CDR3 region: CASSSRTVTSGSGVSYEQYF. The CDR3, as DNA: TGTGCCAGCAGTTCAAGAACGGTGACTAGCGGGAGTGGGGTCTCCTACGAGCAGTACTTC. This chain joins TRBV4-2 and TRBJ2-7; 12 bases line up with TRBD2. Trimming removed 6 bases from V and 0 bases from J; junction bases left unmatched: 18. Germline CDR1 and CDR2: LGHNA and YNFKEQ. The CDR3 is 20 amino acids.

This clone is a singleton in its sample. The genes are TRBV5-8 and TRBJ2-5; TRBD2 agrees at 10 bases. CDR3 length equals 17 residues. V trimming: 1 base; J trimming: 5 bases; junction bases outside the gene matches: 11. The germline CDR1 and CDR2 sequences are SGHTS and YDEGEE. In DNA form, the CDR3 reads TGTGCCAGCAGCTTGTTGTTTGTAGCGGGAGGTCGGGAGACCCAGTACTTC. It translates to CASSLLFVAGGRETQYF. Combining the CDR3 with reference TRBV5-8 and TRBJ2-5 gives the whole variable domain EAGVTQSPTHLIKTRGQQATLRCSPISGHTSVYWYQQALGLGLQFLLWYDEGEERNRGNFPPRFSGRQFPNYSSELNVNALELEDSALYLCASSLLFVAGGRETQYFGPGTRLLVL.

V is TRBV19 and J is TRBJ1-5, with 7 bases aligning to TRBD1. Germline V gene data show CDR1 as LNHDA and CDR2 as SQIVND (reference sequence). This CDR3 is 17 amino acids long. The junction had 9 bases not matched to a gene; V was cut back by 4 bases and J by 0 bases. CDR3 protein: CASSTSGTENSNQPQHF. DNA for the CDR3: TGTGCCAGTAGTACTTCCGGGACAGAGAATAGCAATCAGCCCCAGCATTTT.